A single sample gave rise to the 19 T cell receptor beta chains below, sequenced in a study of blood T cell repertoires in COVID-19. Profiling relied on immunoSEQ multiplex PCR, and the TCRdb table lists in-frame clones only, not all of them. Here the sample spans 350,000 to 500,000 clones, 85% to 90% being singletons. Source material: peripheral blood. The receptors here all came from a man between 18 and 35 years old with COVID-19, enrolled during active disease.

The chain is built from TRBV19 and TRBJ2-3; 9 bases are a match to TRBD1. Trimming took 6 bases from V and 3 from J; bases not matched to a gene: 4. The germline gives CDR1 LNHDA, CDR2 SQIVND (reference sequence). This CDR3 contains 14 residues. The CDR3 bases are TGTGCCAGTAGGCGACAGGGGGGAACAGATACGCAGTATTTT. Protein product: CASRRQGGTDTQYF.

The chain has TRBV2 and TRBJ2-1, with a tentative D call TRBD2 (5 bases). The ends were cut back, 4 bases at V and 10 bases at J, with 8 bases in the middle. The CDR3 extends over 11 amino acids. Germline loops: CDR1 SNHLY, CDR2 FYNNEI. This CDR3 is CASSGAAEQFF. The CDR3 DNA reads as TGTGCCAGCAGTGGAGCGGCCGAGCAGTTCTTC.

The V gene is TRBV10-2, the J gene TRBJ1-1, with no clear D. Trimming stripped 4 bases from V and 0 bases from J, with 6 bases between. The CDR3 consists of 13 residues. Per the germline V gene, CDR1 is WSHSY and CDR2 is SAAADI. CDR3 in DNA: TGCGCCAGCAGTGCCCGGGTGAACACTGAAGCTTTCTTT. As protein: CASSARVNTEAFF.

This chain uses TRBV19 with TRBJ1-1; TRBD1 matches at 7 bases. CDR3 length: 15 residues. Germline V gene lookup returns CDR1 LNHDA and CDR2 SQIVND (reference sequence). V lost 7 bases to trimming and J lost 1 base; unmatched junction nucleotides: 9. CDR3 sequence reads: CASIGDGTANTEAFF. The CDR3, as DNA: TGTGCCAGTATCGGGGACGGGACAGCGAACACTGAAGCTTTCTTT.

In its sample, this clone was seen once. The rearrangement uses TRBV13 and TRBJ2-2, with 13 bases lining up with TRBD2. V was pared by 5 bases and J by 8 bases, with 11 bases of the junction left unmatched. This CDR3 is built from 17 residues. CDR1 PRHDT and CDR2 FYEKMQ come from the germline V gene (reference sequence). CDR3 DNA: TGTGCCAGCAGCCCCTCCGGGGGACTAGCGGGATTGGGGGAGCTGTTTTTT. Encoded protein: CASSPSGGLAGLGELFF.

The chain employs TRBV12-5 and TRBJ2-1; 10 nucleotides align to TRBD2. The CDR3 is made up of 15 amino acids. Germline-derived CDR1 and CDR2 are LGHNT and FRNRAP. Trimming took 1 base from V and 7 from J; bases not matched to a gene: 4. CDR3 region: CASGLGLAGSNEQFF. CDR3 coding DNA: TGTGCTAGTGGTTTGGGACTAGCGGGTTCTAATGAGCAGTTCTTC.

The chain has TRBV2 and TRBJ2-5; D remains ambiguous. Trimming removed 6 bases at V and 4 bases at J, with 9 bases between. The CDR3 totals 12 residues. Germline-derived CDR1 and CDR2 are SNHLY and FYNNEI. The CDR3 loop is CASRAFRETQYF. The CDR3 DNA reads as TGTGCCAGCAGGGCTTTCAGAGAGACCCAGTACTTC.

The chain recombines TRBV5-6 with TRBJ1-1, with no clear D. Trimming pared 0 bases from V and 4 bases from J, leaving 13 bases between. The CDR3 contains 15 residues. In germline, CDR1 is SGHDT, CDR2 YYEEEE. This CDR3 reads CASSLGNLGPTEAFF. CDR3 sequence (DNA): TGTGCCAGCAGCTTGGGAAATCTCGGTCCCACTGAAGCTTTCTTT.

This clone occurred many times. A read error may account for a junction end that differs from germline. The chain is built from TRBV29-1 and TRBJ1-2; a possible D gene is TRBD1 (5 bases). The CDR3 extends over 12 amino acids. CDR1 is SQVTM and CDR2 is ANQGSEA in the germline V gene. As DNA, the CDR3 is TGCAGCGTAGAAGACAGTCCCTATGGCTACACCTTC. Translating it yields CSVEDSPYGYTF.

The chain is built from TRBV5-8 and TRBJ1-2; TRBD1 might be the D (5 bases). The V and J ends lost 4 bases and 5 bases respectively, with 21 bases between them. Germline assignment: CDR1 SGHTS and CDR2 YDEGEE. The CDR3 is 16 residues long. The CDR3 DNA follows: TGTGCCAGCAGCCGGGCCCCAACGGGAGGGGCGTATGGCTACACCTTC. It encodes CASSRAPTGGAYGYTF.

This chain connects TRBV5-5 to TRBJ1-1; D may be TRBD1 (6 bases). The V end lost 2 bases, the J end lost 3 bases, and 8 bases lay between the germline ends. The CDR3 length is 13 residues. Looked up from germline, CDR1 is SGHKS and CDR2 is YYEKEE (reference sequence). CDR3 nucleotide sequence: TGTGCCAGCAGCTTATACAGGGACACTGAAGCTTTCTTT. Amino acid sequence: CASSLYRDTEAFF.

Here the CDR3 reads CASSSRVTYEQYF. The CDR3 DNA sequence: TGTGCCAGTTCAAGTCGGGTAACCTACGAGCAGTACTTC. V usage is TRBV7-9 and J usage is TRBJ2-7; D not certain. Germline CDR1 is SEHNR and CDR2 is FQNEAQ (reference sequence). The ends were cut back, 9 bases at V and 2 bases at J, with 14 bases in the middle. The CDR3 runs to 13 residues.

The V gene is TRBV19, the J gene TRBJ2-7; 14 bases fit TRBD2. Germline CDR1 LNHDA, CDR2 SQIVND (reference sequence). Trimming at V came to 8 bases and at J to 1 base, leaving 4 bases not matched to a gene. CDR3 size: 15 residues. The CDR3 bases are TGTGCCAGTTCTGGACTAGCGGGAGGATCCTACGAGCAGTACTTC. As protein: CASSGLAGGSYEQYF.

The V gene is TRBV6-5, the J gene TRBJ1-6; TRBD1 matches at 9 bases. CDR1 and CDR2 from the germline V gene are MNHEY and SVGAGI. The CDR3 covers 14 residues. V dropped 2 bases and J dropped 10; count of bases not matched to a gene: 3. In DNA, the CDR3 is TGTGCCAGCAGTTACCGACAGGGGGACTCACCCCTCCACTTT. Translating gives CASSYRQGDSPLHF.

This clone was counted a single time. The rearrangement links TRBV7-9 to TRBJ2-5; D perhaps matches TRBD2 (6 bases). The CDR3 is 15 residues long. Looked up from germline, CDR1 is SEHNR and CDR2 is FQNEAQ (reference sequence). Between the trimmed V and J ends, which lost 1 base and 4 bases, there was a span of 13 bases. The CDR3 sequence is CASSLGRRDPETQYF. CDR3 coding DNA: TGTGCCAGCAGCTTAGGTCGGAGGGATCCAGAGACCCAGTACTTC.

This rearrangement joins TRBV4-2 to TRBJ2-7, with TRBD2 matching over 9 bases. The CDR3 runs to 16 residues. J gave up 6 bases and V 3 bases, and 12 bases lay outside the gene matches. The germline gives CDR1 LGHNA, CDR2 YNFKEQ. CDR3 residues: CASSHTSGSAWGEQYF. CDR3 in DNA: TGTGCCAGCAGCCACACTAGCGGGTCGGCCTGGGGCGAGCAGTACTTC.

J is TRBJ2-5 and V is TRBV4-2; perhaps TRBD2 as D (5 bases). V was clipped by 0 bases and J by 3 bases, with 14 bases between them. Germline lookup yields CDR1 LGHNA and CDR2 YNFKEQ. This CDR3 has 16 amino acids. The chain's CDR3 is CASSQEGGTGKETQYF. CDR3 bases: TGTGCCAGCAGCCAAGAAGGAGGAACGGGGAAAGAGACCCAGTACTTC.

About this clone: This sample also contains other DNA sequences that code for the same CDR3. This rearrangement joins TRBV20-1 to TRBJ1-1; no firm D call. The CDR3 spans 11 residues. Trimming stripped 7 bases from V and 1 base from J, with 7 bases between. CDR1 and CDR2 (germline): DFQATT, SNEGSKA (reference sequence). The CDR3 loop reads CSVRGNTEAFF. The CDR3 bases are TGCAGTGTTCGCGGGAACACTGAAGCTTTCTTT.

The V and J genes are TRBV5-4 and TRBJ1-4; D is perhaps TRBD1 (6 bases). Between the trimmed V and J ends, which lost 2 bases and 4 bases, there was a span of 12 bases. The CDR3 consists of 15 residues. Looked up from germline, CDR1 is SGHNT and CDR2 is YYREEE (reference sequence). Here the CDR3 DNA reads TGTGCCAGCAGCTTCACAGGGTCGGGTAATGAAAAACTGTTTTTT. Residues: CASSFTGSGNEKLFF.